These T cell receptor beta chains were read from a single sample in a study of T-cell memory formation after mild COVID-19. TCRdb fed the 5' RACE reads into MiXCR, producing one record per CDR3 protein. The table has over 120,000 distinct CDR3 sequences, approximately 25% seen once. Source material: PBMCs or a T cell subset sorted from them (not recorded which). These receptors all come from an adult woman who had mild COVID-19 (a few samples of this study predate the infection). Cell type and time point are not known. Both conserved end residues are part of each CDR3. D genes are given only for firm matches. Size is omitted from some rows. Given values are once, few, many or a class for expanded clones.

CDR3	DNA	D	J	size	V
CASSLEAPQETQYF	TGTGCCAGCAGCTTGGAGGCTCCGCAAGAGACCCAGTACTTC	-	TRBJ2-5	-	TRBV5-5
CATSREPGGLNYGYTF	TGTGCCACCAGCAGAGAGCCGGGAGGTTTGAACTATGGCTACACCTTC	-	TRBJ1-2	few	TRBV15
CSARQRGQVIGGYTF	TGCAGTGCTAGACAAAGGGGACAGGTTATAGGAGGCTACACCTTC	TRBD1	TRBJ1-2	medium-sized	TRBV20-1
CASSSGDRRYGYTF	TGTGCCAGCAGCTCCGGGGACAGACGCTATGGCTACACCTTC	TRBD1	TRBJ1-2	few	TRBV7-9
CSAPVGSSYEQYF	TGCAGTGCACCAGTAGGGAGCTCCTACGAGCAGTACTTC	-	TRBJ2-7	-	TRBV20-1
CAWSGYNEQFF	TGTGCCTGGAGTGGTTACAATGAGCAGTTCTTC	-	TRBJ2-1	few	TRBV30
CASNPGWGSPPNTEAFF	TGTGCCAGCAACCCGGGGTGGGGGAGTCCTCCGAACACTGAAGCTTTCTTT	-	TRBJ1-1	few	TRBV12-3/TRBV12-4
CASRPGTSPPGELFF	TGTGCCAGCAGGCCCGGGACTTCCCCCCCCGGGGAGCTGTTTTTT	-	TRBJ2-2	-	TRBV7-9
CASSLHRDRGRDEQFF	TGTGCCAGCAGTTTACACCGGGACAGGGGCCGGGATGAGCAGTTCTTC	TRBD1	TRBJ2-1	-	TRBV12-3/TRBV12-4
CASSFGERDGTQYF	TGCGCCAGCAGCTTTGGAGAGAGGGACGGTACCCAGTACTTC	-	TRBJ2-5	-	TRBV5-1
CASSSPDEQFF	TGTGCCAGCAGCTCGCCAGATGAGCAGTTCTTC	-	TRBJ2-1	-	TRBV7-6
CASSYSKSGVGGTLHF	TGTGCCAGCAGTTACTCGAAGTCAGGGGTCGGAGGGACCCTCCACTTT	-	TRBJ1-6	-	TRBV6-5
CASSWGQGMNTEAFF	TGTGCCAGCAGCTGGGGACAGGGGATGAACACTGAAGCTTTCTTT	TRBD1	TRBJ1-1	-	TRBV7-2
CASSGLGGADTQYF	TGTGCCAGTAGCGGACTAGGAGGGGCAGATACGCAGTATTTT	TRBD2	TRBJ2-3	-	TRBV19
CASSQEVQVPDNSPLHF	TGCGCCAGCAGCCAAGAGGTTCAGGTTCCCGATAATTCACCCCTCCACTTT	-	TRBJ1-6	few	TRBV4-3
CASGNLPVTGELFF	TGTGCCAGCGGGAACCTGCCTGTCACCGGGGAGCTGTTTTTT	-	TRBJ2-2	-	TRBV7-3
CASSIFSGSSYNEQFF	TGTGCCAGCAGCATTTTTAGCGGGAGCTCCTACAATGAGCAGTTCTTC	TRBD2	TRBJ2-1	few	TRBV7-9
CASTLRGSYNEQFF	TGCGCCAGCACTCTGAGGGGGAGTTACAATGAGCAGTTCTTC	-	TRBJ2-1	-	TRBV5-1
CASSLYRLGYGYTF	TGCGCCAGCAGCTTGTATCGCCTTGGGTATGGCTACACCTTC	-	TRBJ1-2	-	TRBV5-1
CASSQEAGARNEQYF	TGTGCCAGCAGCCAAGAGGCGGGAGCCCGGAACGAGCAGTACTTC	TRBD2	TRBJ2-7	few	TRBV3-1